This paragraph covers one TCR beta chain sequence. The antigen is undetermined. At one boundary the junction diverges from the germline segment, which might be a read error. The entry originates in a study of CD8+CD57+ T cells in acquired aplastic anemia. The overall study: Across the sorted CD4+ and CD8+ cells, DNA amounts averaged about 3 ug.

The CDR3 is 9 amino acids. Germline-derived CDR1 and CDR2 are DFQATT and SNEGSKA (reference sequence). Investigators profiled TCR beta VDJ and CDR3 from genomic DNA template. TCRdb redid the calling of the reads with MiXCR, one entry per CDR3 protein. Of around 500,000 distinct CDR3 sequences in the sample, about a third were seen once. CD8+CD57+ cell expansion, shown by flow cytometry, had occurred in the patients selected for sequencing. Study-wide findings and caveats: Sharing between patients and controls was observed for roughly 29 CD8+ CDR3 sequences.

The clonotype comes from a human donor with aplastic anemia. The J gene is TRBJ2-1, the V gene TRBV20-1, with D unresolved. The source material was sorted CD4+, CD8+, or CD8+CD57+ T cells (not recorded which) from PBMCs. In DNA form, the CDR3 reads TGCAGTGCTGCCCCCGGGTCACTCTTC. Translating gives CSAAPGSLF.